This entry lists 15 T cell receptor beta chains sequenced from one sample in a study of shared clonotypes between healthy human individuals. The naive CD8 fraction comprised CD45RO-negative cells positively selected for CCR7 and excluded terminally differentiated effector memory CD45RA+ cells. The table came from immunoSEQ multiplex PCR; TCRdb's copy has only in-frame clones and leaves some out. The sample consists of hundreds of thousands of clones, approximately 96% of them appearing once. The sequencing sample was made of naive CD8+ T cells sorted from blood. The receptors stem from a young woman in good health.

The CDR3 loop reads CASRGLANEKLFF. The CDR3 nucleotides are TGCGCCAGCCGGGGGCTGGCTAATGAAAAACTGTTTTTT. The chain recombines TRBV10-2 with TRBJ1-4; possible D gene TRBD1, 6 bases. The CDR3 is 13 residues long. The germline V and J ends were trimmed by 8 bases and 3 bases, with 10 bases remaining between them. CDR1 and CDR2 from the germline V gene are WSHSY and SAAADI.

CDR3 coding DNA: TGTGCCAGCACGGATGAGTTCGGGGAGCTGTTTTTT. It is translated as CASTDEFGELFF. The rearrangement links TRBV6-6 to TRBJ2-2; D unclear. Trimming pared 7 bases from V and 7 bases from J, leaving 10 bases between. The CDR3 sequence is 12 residues long. Germline V gene sequence: CDR1 MNHNY, CDR2 SVGAGI (reference sequence).

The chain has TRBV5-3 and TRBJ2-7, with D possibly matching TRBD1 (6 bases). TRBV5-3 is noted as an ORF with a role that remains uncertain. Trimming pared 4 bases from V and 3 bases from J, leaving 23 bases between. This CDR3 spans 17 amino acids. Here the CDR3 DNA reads TGTGCCAGAAGCCCGGCTATAGAGGACAGAGAAAACTACGAGCAGTACTTC. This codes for CARSPAIEDRENYEQYF.

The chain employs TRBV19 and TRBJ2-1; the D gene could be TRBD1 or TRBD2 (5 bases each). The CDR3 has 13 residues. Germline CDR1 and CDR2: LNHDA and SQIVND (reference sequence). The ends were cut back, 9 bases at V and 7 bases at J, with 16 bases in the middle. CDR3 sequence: CASALGTANEQFF. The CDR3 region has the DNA TGTGCCAGCGCGTTAGGGACCGCGAATGAGCAGTTCTTC.

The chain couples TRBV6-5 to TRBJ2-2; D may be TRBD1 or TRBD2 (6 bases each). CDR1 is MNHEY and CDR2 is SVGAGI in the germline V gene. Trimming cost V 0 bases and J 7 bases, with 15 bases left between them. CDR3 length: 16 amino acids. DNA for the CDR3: TGTGCCAGCAGTTACTCCGCGAGTGGAGGGGGCGGGGAGCTGTTTTTT. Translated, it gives CASSYSASGGGGELFF.

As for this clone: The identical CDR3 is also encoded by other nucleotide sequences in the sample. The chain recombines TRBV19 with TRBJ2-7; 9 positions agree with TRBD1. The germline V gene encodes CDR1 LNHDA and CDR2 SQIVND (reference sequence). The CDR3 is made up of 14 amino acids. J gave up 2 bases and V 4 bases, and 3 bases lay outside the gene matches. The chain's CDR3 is CASSTGQGTYEQYF. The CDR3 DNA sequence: TGTGCCAGTAGTACAGGACAGGGGACCTACGAGCAGTACTTC.

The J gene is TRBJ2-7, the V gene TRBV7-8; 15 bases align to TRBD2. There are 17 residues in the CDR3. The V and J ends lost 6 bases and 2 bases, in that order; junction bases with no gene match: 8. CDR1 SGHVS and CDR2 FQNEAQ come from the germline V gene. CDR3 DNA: TGTGCCAGCAGGCCGGGACTAGCGGGAGGTAGCGCCTACGAGCAGTACTTC. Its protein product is CASRPGLAGGSAYEQYF. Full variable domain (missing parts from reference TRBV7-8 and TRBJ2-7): GAGVSQSPRYKVAKRGQDVALRCDPISGHVSLFWYQQALGQGPEFLTYFQNEAQLDKSGLPSDRFFAERPEGSVSTLKIQRTQQEDSAVYLCASRPGLAGGSAYEQYFGPGTRLTVT.

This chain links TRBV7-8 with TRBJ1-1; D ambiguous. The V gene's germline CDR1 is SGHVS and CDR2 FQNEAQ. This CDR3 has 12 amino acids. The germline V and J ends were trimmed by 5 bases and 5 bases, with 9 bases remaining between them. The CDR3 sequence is CASSQPGTEAFF. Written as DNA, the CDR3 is TGTGCCAGCAGCCAGCCAGGTACTGAAGCTTTCTTT. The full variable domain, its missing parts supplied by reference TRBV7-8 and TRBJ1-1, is GAGVSQSPRYKVAKRGQDVALRCDPISGHVSLFWYQQALGQGPEFLTYFQNEAQLDKSGLPSDRFFAERPEGSVSTLKIQRTQQEDSAVYLCASSQPGTEAFFGQGTRLTVV.

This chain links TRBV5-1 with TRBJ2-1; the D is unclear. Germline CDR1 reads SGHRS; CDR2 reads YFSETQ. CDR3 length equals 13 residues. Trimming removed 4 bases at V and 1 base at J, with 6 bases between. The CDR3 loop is CASSISSYNEQFF. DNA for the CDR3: TGCGCCAGCAGCATCTCATCCTACAATGAGCAGTTCTTC.

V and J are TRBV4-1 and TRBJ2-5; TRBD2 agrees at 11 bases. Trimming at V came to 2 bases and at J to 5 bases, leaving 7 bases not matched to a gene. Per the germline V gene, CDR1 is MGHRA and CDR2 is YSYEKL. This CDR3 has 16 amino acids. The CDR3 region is CASSQYLLAGVETQYF. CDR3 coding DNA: TGCGCCAGCAGCCAATATTTACTAGCGGGAGTTGAGACCCAGTACTTC.

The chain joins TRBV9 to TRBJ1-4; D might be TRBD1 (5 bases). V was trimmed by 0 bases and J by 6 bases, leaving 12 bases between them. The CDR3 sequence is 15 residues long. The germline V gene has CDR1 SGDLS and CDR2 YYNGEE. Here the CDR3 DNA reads TGTGCCAGCAGCGTAGGGGGGAGTGAGGATGAAAAACTGTTTTTT. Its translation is CASSVGGSEDEKLFF.

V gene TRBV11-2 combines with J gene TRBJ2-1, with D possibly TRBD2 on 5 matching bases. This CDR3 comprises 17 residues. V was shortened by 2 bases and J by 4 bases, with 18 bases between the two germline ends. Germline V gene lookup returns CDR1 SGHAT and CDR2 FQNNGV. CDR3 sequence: CASSLIRETGKYNEQFF. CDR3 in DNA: TGTGCCAGCAGCTTAATTCGGGAAACGGGGAAATACAATGAGCAGTTCTTC.

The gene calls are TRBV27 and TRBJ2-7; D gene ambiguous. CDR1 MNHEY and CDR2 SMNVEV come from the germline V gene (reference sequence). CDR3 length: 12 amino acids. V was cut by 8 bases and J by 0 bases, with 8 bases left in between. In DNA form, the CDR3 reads TGTGCCAGCGGCGGTTACTCCTACGAGCAGTACTTC. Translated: CASGGYSYEQYF.

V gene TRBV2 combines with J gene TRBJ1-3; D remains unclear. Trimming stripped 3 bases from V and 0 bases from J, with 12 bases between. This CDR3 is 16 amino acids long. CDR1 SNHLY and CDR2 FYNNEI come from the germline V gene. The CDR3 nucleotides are TGTGCCAGCAGTGACGTCGGAGGGCTCTCTGGAAACACCATATATTTT. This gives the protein CASSDVGGLSGNTIYF.

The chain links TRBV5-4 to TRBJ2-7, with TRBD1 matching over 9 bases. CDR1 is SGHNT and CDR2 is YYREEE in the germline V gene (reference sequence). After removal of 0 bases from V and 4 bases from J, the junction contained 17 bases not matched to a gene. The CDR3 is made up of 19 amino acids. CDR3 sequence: CASSLEDRGEEIPGYEQYF. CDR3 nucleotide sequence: TGTGCCAGCAGCTTGGAGGACAGGGGAGAGGAAATTCCAGGGTACGAGCAGTACTTC.